One and the same sample provided the 22 T cell receptor beta chains below, sequenced in a study of CD8+CD57+ T cells in acquired aplastic anemia. CD8+CD57+ cell expansion, shown by flow cytometry, had occurred in the patients selected for sequencing. Genomic DNA constituted the template upon which TCR beta VDJ and CDR3 profiling was performed. Each CDR3 protein is one row after TCRdb ran MiXCR on the reads. The sample shows some 170,000 distinct CDR3 sequences, about 45% of them seen only once. Sequencing used sorted CD4+, CD8+, or CD8+CD57+ T cells (not recorded which) from PBMCs. The receptors here all came from a human donor with aplastic anemia.

This clonotype was seen ten or more times. The V call is TRBV7-9, the J call TRBJ2-7; D might be TRBD1 (6 bases). The CDR3 is made up of 14 amino acids. From germline, CDR1 is SEHNR and CDR2 FQNEAQ (reference sequence). V dropped 5 bases and J dropped 3 bases, with 14 bases sitting between them. The CDR3 bases are TGTGCCAGCAGCCCCAGGGGTACGGTCTACGAGCAGTACTTC. It encodes CASSPRGTVYEQYF. Variable domain in full (rest from reference TRBV7-9 and TRBJ2-7): DTGVSQNPRHKITKRGQNVTFRCDPISEHNRLYWYRQTLGQGPEFLTYFQNEAQLEKSRLLSDRFSAERPKGSFSTLEIQRTEQGDSAMYLCASSPRGTVYEQYFGPGTRLTVT.

In its sample, this clonotype was seen many times. The chain has TRBV18 and TRBJ1-1; TRBD1 aligns across 9 bases. The germline gives CDR1 KGHSH, CDR2 LQKENI. The CDR3 consists of 15 residues. With 4 bases clipped from V and 3 bases from J, the junction kept 6 bases outside the gene matches. The CDR3, as DNA: TGTGCCAGCTCACTAACCGGGACAGGGTACACTGAAGCTTTCTTT. It specifies CASSLTGTGYTEAFF.

This chain uses TRBV10-3 with TRBJ1-2, with D perhaps TRBD1 (5 bases). Germline CDR1 and CDR2: ENHRY and SYGVKD. CDR3 length equals 14 residues. V dropped 0 bases and J dropped 2 bases, with 7 bases sitting between them. CDR3: CAISESRGNYGYTF. The CDR3 coding sequence is TGTGCCATCAGTGAGTCTCGGGGGAACTATGGCTACACCTTC.

The V and J genes are TRBV20-1 and TRBJ2-1, with TRBD2 matching 11 bases. Germline V lookup: CDR1 DFQATT, CDR2 SNEGSKA (reference sequence). V lost 2 bases and J lost 16; bases outside the gene matches: 4. CDR3 length: 11 residues. The CDR3 region is CSARLTSGTFF. As DNA, the CDR3 is TGCAGTGCTAGATTGACTAGCGGGACTTTCTTC.

This clonotype was observed at least ten times. The chain carries TRBV7-9 and TRBJ1-2, with D tentatively TRBD1 (5 bases). Trimming took off 1 base at V and 12 bases at J, with 12 bases between the two ends. The CDR3 runs to 12 residues. The germline CDR1 and CDR2 sequences are SEHNR and FQNEAQ (reference sequence). This CDR3 is CASSLGTSGNTF. The CDR3 DNA reads TGTGCCAGCAGCTTAGGGACATCCGGTAACACCTTC.

As regards this clonotype: This may be a read error: a much more frequent sequence differs by one nucleotide. This chain connects TRBV7-8 to TRBJ1-4, with D maybe TRBD1 (6 bases). The CDR3 extends over 18 amino acids. Germline-derived CDR1 and CDR2 are SGHVS and FQNEAQ. The CDR3 DNA follows: TGTGCCAGCAGCTTAGTTAAGGACAGATTTGCAACTAATGAAAAACTGTCTTTT. It is translated as CASSLVKDRFATNEKLSF.

This chain uses TRBV2 with TRBJ2-3, with 8 bases aligning to TRBD2. From germline, CDR1 is SNHLY and CDR2 FYNNEI. This CDR3 is built from 14 residues. Trimming removed 7 bases from V and 2 bases from J; junction bases left unmatched: 5. The CDR3 reads CASTSTSATDTQYF. CDR3 bases: TGTGCCAGCACGTCGACTAGCGCCACAGATACGCAGTATTTT.

J is TRBJ2-1 and V is TRBV7-6; D unclear. The V gene's germline CDR1 is SGHVS and CDR2 FNYEAQ. The ends were cut back, 5 bases at V and 8 bases at J, with 19 bases in the middle. CDR3 length: 15 residues. CDR3 in amino acids: CASSGMKPSYDEQFF. For the CDR3, the DNA is TGTGCCAGCAGCGGTATGAAGCCCTCGTACGATGAGCAGTTCTTC.

This clonotype was counted once. The rearrangement links TRBV7-9 to TRBJ1-1; D is possibly TRBD1 (6 bases). Trimming took 1 base from V and 4 from J, leaving 13 bases between them. Germline assignment: CDR1 SEHNR and CDR2 FQNEAQ (reference sequence). This CDR3 contains 15 residues. The CDR3 DNA is TGTGCCAGCAGCTTAGTGGGAGGGGGGGGCACTGAAGCTTTCTTT. It codes for CASSLVGGGGTEAFF.

Points on this clonotype: With a much larger clone just one base away, this may be a read error. The chain combines TRBV14 with TRBJ2-1, with TRBD1 matching 9 bases. CDR3 length: 19 residues. Per germline, CDR1 SGHDN and CDR2 FVKESK. The DNA of the CDR3 is TGTGCCAGCAGCCAAAAGGGGGGGACAGGGTGGTGGTCCTACAATGAGCAGCTCTTC. This codes for CASSQKGGTGWWSYNEQLF.

The chain carries TRBV3-1 and TRBJ2-5; D might be TRBD1 or TRBD2, each matching 5 bases. Trimming pared 4 bases from V and 2 bases from J, leaving 26 bases between. The CDR3 is made up of 19 amino acids. Germline V lookup: CDR1 LGHDT, CDR2 YNNKEL (reference sequence). CDR3 DNA: TGTGCCAGCAGCCGCACCGGAAGGCGGCAGGGACCCCTTCAAGAGACCCAGTACTTC. Its translation: CASSRTGRRQGPLQETQYF.

The V and J genes are TRBV19 and TRBJ1-6; D is ambiguous. V lost 6 bases to trimming and J lost 5 bases, with 8 bases between them. In germline, CDR1 is LNHDA, CDR2 SQIVND (reference sequence). The CDR3 consists of 13 residues. CDR3 region: CASRYGDNSPLHF. The CDR3 nucleotides read TGTGCCAGTAGGTACGGGGATAATTCACCCCTCCACTTT.

The rearrangement uses TRBV27 and TRBJ2-2; TRBD2 agrees at 11 bases. Per germline, CDR1 MNHEY and CDR2 SMNVEV (reference sequence). The trim removed 3 bases at V and 2 bases at J, leaving 5 bases unmatched. This CDR3 spans 17 amino acids. In DNA, the CDR3 is TGTGCCAGCAGTTTCCACCTAGCGGGGGGAAACACCGGGGAGCTGTTTTTT. It yields the protein CASSFHLAGGNTGELFF.

This clonotype was counted once. J is TRBJ2-1 and V is TRBV10-3, with 9 bases lining up with TRBD2. The trim removed 6 bases at V and 4 bases at J, leaving 7 bases unmatched. CDR1 and CDR2 (germline): ENHRY, SYGVKD. The CDR3 is 15 residues long. The CDR3 DNA follows: TGTGCCATCAGCGAGGGGACTAGCATTTACAATGAGCAGTTCTTC. Protein sequence: CAISEGTSIYNEQFF.

The chain links TRBV5-6 to TRBJ2-3; 9 bases align to TRBD1. Unmatched junction bases numbered 2, after V lost 2 bases and J lost 7 bases. The CDR3 loop spans 13 amino acids. CDR1 and CDR2 (germline): SGHDT, YYEEEE. CDR3 in amino acids: CASSLTGGYTQYF. The CDR3 nucleotides read TGTGCCAGCAGCTTAACAGGGGGCTATACGCAGTATTTT.

The rearrangement joins TRBV7-9 to TRBJ2-7; TRBD2 matches 8 bases. Unmatched junction bases numbered 6, after V lost 8 bases and J lost 0 bases. CDR1 SEHNR and CDR2 FQNEAQ come from the germline V gene (reference sequence). The CDR3 length is 14 residues. The CDR3 loop reads CASGETSASYEQYF. CDR3 nucleotides: TGTGCCAGCGGCGAGACTAGCGCCTCCTACGAGCAGTACTTC. Combining the CDR3 with reference TRBV7-9 and TRBJ2-7 gives the whole variable domain DTGVSQNPRHKITKRGQNVTFRCDPISEHNRLYWYRQTLGQGPEFLTYFQNEAQLEKSRLLSDRFSAERPKGSFSTLEIQRTEQGDSAMYLCASGETSASYEQYFGPGTRLTVT.

This clonotype was observed many times. The V gene is TRBV3-1, the J gene TRBJ1-1; D perhaps matches TRBD1 (5 bases). V was pared by 0 bases and J by 5 bases, with 10 bases between. The CDR3 consists of 14 residues. Germline CDR1 is LGHDT and CDR2 is YNNKEL (reference sequence). CDR3 sequence reads: CASSQDAGPTEAFF. The CDR3 nucleotides are TGTGCCAGCAGCCAAGACGCAGGGCCAACTGAAGCTTTCTTT.

The chain uses TRBV24-1 and TRBJ2-7; the match to TRBD2 covers 15 bases. Unmatched junction bases numbered 7, after V lost 7 bases and J lost 1 base. CDR1 is KGHDR, CDR2 SFDVKD, per germline. The CDR3 has 17 residues. The CDR3 region is CATSVGLAGGVSYEQYF. The CDR3 DNA is TGTGCCACCAGCGTGGGACTAGCGGGAGGAGTTTCCTACGAGCAGTACTTC.

The chain links TRBV2 to TRBJ1-1; D gene unclear. Germline CDR1 is SNHLY and CDR2 is FYNNEI. V lost 3 bases to trimming and J lost 1 base, with 12 bases between them. The CDR3 is 15 residues long. CDR3 protein: CASSDVGNSNTEAFF. The CDR3 DNA follows: TGTGCCAGCAGTGATGTGGGGAACTCGAACACTGAAGCTTTCTTT. Using reference TRBV2 and TRBJ1-1 for the parts outside the CDR3, the full variable domain is EPEVTQTPSHQVTQMGQEVILRCVPISNHLYFYWYRQILGQKVEFLVSFYNNEISEKSEIFDDQFSVERPDGSNFTLKIRSTKLEDSAMYFCASSDVGNSNTEAFFGQGTRLTVV.

As for this clonotype: The junction differs from germline at one of its ends, possibly a read error. This chain connects TRBV7-2 to TRBJ2-5; D might be TRBD2 (6 bases). The CDR3 covers 16 residues. CDR1 and CDR2 from the germline V gene are SGHTA and FQGNSA. CDR3 protein: CASSQVGLANQETQYF. CDR3 coding DNA: TGTGCCAGCAGCCAAGTGGGGCTAGCGAACCAAGAGACCCAGTATTTC.

This clonotype was observed a few times. V is TRBV20-1 and J is TRBJ1-2; TRBD1 matches 7 bases. The trim removed 6 bases at V and 5 bases at J, leaving 3 bases unmatched. Germline CDR1 is DFQATT and CDR2 is SNEGSKA (reference sequence). The CDR3 has 11 residues. CDR3 bases: TGCAGTGCAACAGGGGTTTATGGCTACACCTTC. This codes for CSATGVYGYTF.

This clonotype appeared many times. The chain recombines TRBV9 with TRBJ2-5; 8 bases map to TRBD1. Germline CDR1 is SGDLS and CDR2 is YYNGEE. With V trimmed by 0 bases and J by 1 base, 5 bases remained unmatched. The CDR3 is 16 amino acids. The chain's CDR3 is CASSVATGQGQETQYF. As DNA, the CDR3 is TGTGCCAGCAGCGTAGCTACCGGACAGGGCCAAGAGACCCAGTACTTC.